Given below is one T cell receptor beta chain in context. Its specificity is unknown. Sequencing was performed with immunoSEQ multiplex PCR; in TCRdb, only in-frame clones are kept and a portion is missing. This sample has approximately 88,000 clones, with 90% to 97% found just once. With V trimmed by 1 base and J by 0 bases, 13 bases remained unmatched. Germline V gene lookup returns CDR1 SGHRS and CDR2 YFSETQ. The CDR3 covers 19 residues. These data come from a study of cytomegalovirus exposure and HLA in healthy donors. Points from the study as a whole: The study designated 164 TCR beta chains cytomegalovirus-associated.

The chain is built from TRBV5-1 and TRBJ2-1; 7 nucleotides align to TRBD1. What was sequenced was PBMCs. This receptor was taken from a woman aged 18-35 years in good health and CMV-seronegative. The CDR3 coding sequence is TGCGCCAGCAGCTTGCCGAGGGACCCCGACAGGGTCTCCTACAATGAGCAGTTCTTC. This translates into CASSLPRDPDRVSYNEQFF.